The clone carrying this TCR beta chain was recorded only once. What it recognizes is unknown. The junction differs from germline at one of its ends, possibly a read error. Germline V gene data show CDR1 as SQVTM and CDR2 as ANQGSEA. The CDR3 is 13 amino acids. This specimen comes from a study of tumor and adjacent non-tumor tissue in lung cancer. The template was RNA from unsorted bulk tissue. The library came from three nested PCR rounds adapted from ARM-PCR protocols. TCRdb redid the calling of the multiplex PCR reads with MiXCR, one entry per CDR3 protein. The table has just over 200,000 distinct CDR3 sequences, 70% to 75% seen once; the top ten hold 25%. Study-wide points: Higher tumor TCR diversity was associated with shorter survival.

Sequenced material: lung tumor tissue. The V gene is TRBV29-1, the J gene TRBJ1-3; TRBD1 matches at 8 bases. This TCR was recovered from a man in his 60s with non-small cell lung cancer. The CDR3 bases are TGCATCGTTGGGACAGGTGCTGGAAACACCATATATTTT. Residues: CIVGTGAGNTIYF.